This entry features one TCR beta chain sequence. Germline CDR1 MNHNS, CDR2 SASEGT. This CDR3 has 15 residues. The trim removed 5 bases at V and 5 bases at J, leaving 6 bases unmatched. This entry comes from a study of cytomegalovirus exposure and HLA in healthy donors. Primers: 60 Vbeta forward and 13 Jbeta reverse. The protocol was immunoSEQ multiplex PCR, while the TCRdb copy is restricted to in-frame clones and leaves out a portion. The sample shows 150,000 to 250,000 clones, about 82% of them seen only once. This clonotype was obtained from a woman aged 50 to 65 in good health and CMV-seronegative. V gene TRBV6-1 combines with J gene TRBJ2-2, with 9 bases identical to TRBD1. The sample consisted of PBMCs. The CDR3 region is CASSTTGTGTGELFF. The CDR3 bases are TGTGCCAGCAGTACAACCGGGACAGGGACCGGGGAGCTGTTTTTT.